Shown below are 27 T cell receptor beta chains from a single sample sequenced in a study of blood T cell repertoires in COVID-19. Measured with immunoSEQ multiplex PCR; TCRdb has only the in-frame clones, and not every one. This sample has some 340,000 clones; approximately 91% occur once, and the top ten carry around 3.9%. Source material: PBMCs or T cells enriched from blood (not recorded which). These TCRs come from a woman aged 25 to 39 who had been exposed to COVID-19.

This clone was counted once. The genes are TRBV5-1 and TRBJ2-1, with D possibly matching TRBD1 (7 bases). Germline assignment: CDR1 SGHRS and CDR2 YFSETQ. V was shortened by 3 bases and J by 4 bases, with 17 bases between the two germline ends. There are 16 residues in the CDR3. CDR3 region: CASSSRGAPIYNEQFF. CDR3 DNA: TGCGCCAGCAGCTCCAGGGGGGCCCCTATTTACAATGAGCAGTTCTTC.

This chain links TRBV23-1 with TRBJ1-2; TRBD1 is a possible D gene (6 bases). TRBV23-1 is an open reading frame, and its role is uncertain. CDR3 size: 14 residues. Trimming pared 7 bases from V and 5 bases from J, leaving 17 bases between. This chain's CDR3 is CASTQGGQLYGYTF. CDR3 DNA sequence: TGCGCCAGCACTCAGGGTGGACAGCTATATGGCTACACCTTC.

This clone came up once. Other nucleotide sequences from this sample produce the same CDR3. Here the CDR3 DNA reads TGTGCCAGCTCACCACCGGGGGGAACCGAAGCTTTCTTT. Its translation: CASSPPGGTEAFF. The genes are TRBV18 and TRBJ1-1; the D gene is possibly TRBD1 (5 bases). Germline V CDR1 and CDR2: KGHSH, LQKENI. Trimming removed 0 bases from V and 8 bases from J, with 10 bases in between. The CDR3 covers 13 residues.

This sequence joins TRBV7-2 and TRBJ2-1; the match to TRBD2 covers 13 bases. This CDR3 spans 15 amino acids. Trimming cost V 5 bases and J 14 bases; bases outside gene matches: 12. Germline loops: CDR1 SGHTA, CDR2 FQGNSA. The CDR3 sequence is CASSPPPLAGGPEFF. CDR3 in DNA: TGTGCCAGCAGCCCCCCCCCACTAGCGGGGGGGCCTGAGTTCTTC.

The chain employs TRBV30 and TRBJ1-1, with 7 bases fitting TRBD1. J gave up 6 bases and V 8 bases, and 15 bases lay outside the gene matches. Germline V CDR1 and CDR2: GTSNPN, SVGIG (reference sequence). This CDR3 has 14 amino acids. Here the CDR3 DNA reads TGTGCCCGTACCCACAGGGGAACGGGAGCTGAAGCTTTCTTT. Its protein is CARTHRGTGAEAFF.

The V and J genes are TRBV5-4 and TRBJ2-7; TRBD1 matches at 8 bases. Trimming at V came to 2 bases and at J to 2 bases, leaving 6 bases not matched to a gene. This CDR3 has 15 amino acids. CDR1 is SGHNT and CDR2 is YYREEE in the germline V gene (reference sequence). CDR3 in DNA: TGTGCCAGCAGCTTAAGACCGACAGGGGCCTACGAGCAGTACTTC. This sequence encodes CASSLRPTGAYEQYF.

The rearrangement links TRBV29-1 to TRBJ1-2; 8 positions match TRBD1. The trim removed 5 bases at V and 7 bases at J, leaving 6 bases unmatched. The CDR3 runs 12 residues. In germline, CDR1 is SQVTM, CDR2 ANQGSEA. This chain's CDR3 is CSVQGALGGYTF. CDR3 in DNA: TGCAGCGTTCAGGGGGCGCTAGGTGGCTACACCTTC. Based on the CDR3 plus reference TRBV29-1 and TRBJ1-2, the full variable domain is SAVISQKPSRDICQRGTSLTIQCQVDSQVTMMFWYRQQPGQSLTLIATANQGSEATYESGFVIDKFPISRPNLTFSTLTVSNMSPEDSSIYLCSVQGALGGYTFGSGTRLTVV.

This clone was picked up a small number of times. The CDR3 protein is CASSSPLEPGLAGGRSSYEQYF. As DNA, the CDR3 is TGTGCCAGCAGCTCCCCTTTGGAACCGGGACTAGCGGGGGGCCGGAGCTCCTACGAGCAGTACTTC. V and J are TRBV7-3 and TRBJ2-7; 15 positions match TRBD2. The J segment lost 0 bases and the V segment lost 4 bases, leaving 19 bases of the junction unmatched. The germline CDR1 and CDR2 sequences are SGHTA and FQGTGA. The CDR3 spans 22 residues.

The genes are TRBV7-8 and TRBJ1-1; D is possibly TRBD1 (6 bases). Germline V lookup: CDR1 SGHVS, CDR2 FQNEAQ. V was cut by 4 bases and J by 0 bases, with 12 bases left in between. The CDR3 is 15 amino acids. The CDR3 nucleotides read TGTGCCAGCAGCTCAACAGGGCTTTTGAACACTGAAGCTTTCTTT. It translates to CASSSTGLLNTEAFF.

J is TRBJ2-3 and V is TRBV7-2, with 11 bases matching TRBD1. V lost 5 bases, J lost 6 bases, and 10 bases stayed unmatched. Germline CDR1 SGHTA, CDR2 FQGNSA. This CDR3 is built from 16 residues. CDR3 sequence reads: CASSAIGQGASDTQYF. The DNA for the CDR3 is TGTGCCAGCAGCGCGATAGGACAGGGGGCATCGGATACGCAGTATTTT.

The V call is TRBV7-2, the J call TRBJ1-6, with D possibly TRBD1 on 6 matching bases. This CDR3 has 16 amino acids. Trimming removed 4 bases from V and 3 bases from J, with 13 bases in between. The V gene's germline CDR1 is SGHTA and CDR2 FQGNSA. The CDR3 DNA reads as TGTGCCAGCAGCTCCAGGGGATTAGACTATAATTCACCCCTCCACTTT. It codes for CASSSRGLDYNSPLHF.

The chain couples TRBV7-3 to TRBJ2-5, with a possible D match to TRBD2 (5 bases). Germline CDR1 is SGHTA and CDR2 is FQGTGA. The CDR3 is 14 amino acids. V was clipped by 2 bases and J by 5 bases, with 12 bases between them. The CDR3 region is CASSLRGPPETQYF. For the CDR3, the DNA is TGTGCCAGCAGCTTACGCGGGCCACCCGAGACCCAGTACTTC.

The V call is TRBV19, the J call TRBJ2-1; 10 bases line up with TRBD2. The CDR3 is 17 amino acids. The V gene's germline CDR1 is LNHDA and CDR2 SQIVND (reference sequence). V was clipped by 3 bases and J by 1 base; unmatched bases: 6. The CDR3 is CASSILAGAQSYNEQFF. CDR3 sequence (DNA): TGTGCCAGTAGTATCCTAGCGGGGGCCCAGTCCTACAATGAGCAGTTCTTC. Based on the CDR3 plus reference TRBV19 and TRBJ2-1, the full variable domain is DGGITQSPKYLFRKEGQNVTLSCEQNLNHDAMYWYRQDPGQGLRLIYYSQIVNDFQKGDIAEGYSVSREKKESFPLTVTSAQKNPTAFYLCASSILAGAQSYNEQFFGPGTRLTVL.

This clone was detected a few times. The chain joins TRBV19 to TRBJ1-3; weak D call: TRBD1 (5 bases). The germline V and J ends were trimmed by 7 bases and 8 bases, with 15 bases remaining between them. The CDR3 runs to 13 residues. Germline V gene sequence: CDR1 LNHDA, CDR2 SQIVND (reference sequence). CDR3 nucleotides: TGTGCCAGTACCGATCGCGGGGGGGACACCATATATTTT. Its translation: CASTDRGGDTIYF.

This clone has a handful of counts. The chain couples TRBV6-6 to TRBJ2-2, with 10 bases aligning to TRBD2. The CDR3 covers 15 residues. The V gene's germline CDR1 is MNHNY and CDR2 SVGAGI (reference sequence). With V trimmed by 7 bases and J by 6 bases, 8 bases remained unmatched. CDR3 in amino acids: CASNPRLAGAGELFF. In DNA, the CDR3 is TGTGCCAGCAACCCCCGGCTAGCGGGGGCCGGGGAGCTGTTTTTT.

CDR3 coding DNA: TGTGCCAGCAGTTACAGGGGTACGCAGTATTTT. Protein sequence: CASSYRGTQYF. The V call is TRBV6-5, the J call TRBJ2-3; TRBD1 is a possible D gene (5 bases). The germline V gene encodes CDR1 MNHEY and CDR2 SVGAGI. CDR3 length: 11 residues. V lost 2 bases to trimming and J lost 8 bases, with 5 bases between them.

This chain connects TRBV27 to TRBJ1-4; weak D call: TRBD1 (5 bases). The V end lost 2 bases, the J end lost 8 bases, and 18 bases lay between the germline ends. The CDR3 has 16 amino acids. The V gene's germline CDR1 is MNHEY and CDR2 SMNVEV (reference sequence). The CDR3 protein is CASSLRSGLRGEKLFF. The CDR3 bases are TGTGCCAGCAGTTTAAGGTCAGGGCTTCGTGGGGAAAAACTGTTTTTT.

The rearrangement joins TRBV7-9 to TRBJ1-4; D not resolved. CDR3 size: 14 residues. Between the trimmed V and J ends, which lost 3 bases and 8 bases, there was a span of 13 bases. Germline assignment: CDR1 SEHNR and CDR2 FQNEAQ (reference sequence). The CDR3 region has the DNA TGTGCCAGCAGCTTTAGGAGGCAAGCAGAAAAACTGTTTTTT. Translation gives CASSFRRQAEKLFF. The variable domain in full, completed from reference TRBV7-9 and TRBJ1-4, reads DTGVSQNPRHKITKRGQNVTFRCDPISEHNRLYWYRQTLGQGPEFLTYFQNEAQLEKSRLLSDRFSAERPKGSFSTLEIQRTEQGDSAMYLCASSFRRQAEKLFFGSGTQLSVL.

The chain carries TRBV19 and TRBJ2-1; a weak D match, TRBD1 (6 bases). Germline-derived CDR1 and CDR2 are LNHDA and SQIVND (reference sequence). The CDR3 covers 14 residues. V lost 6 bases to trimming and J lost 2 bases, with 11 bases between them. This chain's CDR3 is CASSQRDTYNEQFF. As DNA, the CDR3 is TGTGCCAGTAGCCAGAGGGACACCTACAATGAGCAGTTCTTC.

CDR3 sequence: CASSDRGAYTEAFF. As DNA, the CDR3 is TGTGCCAGCAGTGACAGGGGGGCTTACACTGAAGCTTTCTTT. V is TRBV2 and J is TRBJ1-1, with 7 bases fitting TRBD1. This CDR3 spans 14 amino acids. Germline CDR1 and CDR2: SNHLY and FYNNEI. Trimming removed 3 bases from V and 3 bases from J; junction bases left unmatched: 4.

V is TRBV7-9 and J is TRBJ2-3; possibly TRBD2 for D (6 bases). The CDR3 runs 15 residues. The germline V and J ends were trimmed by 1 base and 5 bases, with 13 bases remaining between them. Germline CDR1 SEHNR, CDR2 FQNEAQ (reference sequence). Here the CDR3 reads CASSLGGTLGDTQYF. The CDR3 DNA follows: TGTGCCAGCAGCTTAGGAGGGACTTTAGGAGATACGCAGTATTTT.

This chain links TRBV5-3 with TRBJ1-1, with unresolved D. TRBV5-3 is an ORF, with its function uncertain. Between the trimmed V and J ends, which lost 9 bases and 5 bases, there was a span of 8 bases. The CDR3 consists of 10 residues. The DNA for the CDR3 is TGTGCCACCACATTAACTGAAGCTTTCTTT. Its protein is CATTLTEAFF.

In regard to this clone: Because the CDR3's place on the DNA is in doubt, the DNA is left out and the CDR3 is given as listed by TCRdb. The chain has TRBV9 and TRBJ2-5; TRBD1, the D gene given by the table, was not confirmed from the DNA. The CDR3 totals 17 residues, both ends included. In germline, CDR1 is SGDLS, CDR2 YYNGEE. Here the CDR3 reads CASSVHGTGYFGETQYF.

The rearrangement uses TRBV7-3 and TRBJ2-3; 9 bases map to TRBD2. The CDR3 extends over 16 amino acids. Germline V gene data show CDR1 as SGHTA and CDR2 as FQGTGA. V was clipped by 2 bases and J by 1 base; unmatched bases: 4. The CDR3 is CASSLAGGTGTDTQYF. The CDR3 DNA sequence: TGTGCCAGCAGCTTAGCGGGGGGGACCGGCACAGATACGCAGTATTTT. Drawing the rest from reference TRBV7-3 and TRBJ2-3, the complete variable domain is GAGVSQTPSNKVTEKGKYVELRCDPISGHTALYWYRQSLGQGPEFLIYFQGTGAADDSGLPNDRFFAVRPEGSVSTLKIQRTERGDSAVYLCASSLAGGTGTDTQYFGPGTRLTVL.

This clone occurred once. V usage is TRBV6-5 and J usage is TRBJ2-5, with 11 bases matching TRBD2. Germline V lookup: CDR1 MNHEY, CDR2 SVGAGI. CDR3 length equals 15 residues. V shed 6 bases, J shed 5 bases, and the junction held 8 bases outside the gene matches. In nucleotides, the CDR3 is TGTGCCAGCAGATTTATAGCGGGGGGGTGGGAGACCCAGTACTTC. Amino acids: CASRFIAGGWETQYF.

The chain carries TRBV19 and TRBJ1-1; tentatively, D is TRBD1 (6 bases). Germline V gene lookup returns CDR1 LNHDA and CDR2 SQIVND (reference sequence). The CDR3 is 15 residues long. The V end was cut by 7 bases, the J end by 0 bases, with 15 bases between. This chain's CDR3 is CASIPGGHLNTEAFF. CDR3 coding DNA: TGTGCCAGTATTCCGGGGGGACACCTGAACACTGAAGCTTTCTTT.

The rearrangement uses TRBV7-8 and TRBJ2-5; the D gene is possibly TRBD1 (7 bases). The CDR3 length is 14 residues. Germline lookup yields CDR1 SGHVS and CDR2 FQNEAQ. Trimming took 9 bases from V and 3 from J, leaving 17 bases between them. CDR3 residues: CASRGRGVEETQYF. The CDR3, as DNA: TGTGCCAGTAGGGGGCGCGGGGTAGAAGAGACCCAGTACTTC.